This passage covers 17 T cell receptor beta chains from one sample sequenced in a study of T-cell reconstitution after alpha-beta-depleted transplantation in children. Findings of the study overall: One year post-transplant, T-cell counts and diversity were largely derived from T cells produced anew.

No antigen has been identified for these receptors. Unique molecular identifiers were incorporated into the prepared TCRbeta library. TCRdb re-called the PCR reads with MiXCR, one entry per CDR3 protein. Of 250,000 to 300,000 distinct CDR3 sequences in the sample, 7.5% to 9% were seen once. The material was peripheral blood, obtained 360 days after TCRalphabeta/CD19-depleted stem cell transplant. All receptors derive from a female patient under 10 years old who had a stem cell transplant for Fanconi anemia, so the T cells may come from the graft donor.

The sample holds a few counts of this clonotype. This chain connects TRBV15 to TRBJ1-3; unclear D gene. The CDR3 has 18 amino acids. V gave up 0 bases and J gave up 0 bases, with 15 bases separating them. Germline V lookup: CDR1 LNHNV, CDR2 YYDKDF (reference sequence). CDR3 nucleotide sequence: TGTGCCACCAGCAGAGATGGAGGCAGTGCGTACTCTGGAAACACCATATATTTT. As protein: CATSRDGGSAYSGNTIYF.

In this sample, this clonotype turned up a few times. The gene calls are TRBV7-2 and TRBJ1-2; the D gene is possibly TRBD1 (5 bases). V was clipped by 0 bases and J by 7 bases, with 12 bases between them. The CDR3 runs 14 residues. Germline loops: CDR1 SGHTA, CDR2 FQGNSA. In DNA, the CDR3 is TGTGCCAGCAGCTTAGCGCGGCAGGGCTTTGGCTACACCTTC. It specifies CASSLARQGFGYTF.

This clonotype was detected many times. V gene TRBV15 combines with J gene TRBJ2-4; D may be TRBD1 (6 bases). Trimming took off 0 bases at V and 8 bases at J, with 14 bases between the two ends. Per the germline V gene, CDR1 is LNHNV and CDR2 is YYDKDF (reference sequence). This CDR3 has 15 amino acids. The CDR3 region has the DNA TGTGCCACCAGCAGAGATCAAAACAGGGAAGACATTCAGTACTTC. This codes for CATSRDQNREDIQYF.

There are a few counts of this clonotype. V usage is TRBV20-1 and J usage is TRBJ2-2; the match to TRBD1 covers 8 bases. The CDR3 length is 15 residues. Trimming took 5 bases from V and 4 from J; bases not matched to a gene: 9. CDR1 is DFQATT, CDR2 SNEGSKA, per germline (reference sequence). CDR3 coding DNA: TGCAGTGCTCCATTCCAGGGGGCGCTCACCGGGGAGCTGTTTTTT. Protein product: CSAPFQGALTGELFF.

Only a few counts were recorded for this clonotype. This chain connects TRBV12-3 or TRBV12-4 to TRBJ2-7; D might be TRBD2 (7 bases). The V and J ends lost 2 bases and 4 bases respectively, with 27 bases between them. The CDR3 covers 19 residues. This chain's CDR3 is CASSLRLGGGAKIYYEQYF. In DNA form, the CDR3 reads TGTGCCAGCAGTTTAAGGCTTGGAGGGGGGGCCAAAATATATTACGAGCAGTACTTC.

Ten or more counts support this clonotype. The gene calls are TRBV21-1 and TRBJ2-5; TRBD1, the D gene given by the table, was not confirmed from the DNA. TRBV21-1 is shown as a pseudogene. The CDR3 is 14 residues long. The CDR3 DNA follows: TGTGCCAGCAGCAAACGACAGGACGGGGAGACCCAGTACTTC. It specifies CASSKRQDGETQYF.

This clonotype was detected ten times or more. CDR3 in amino acids: CASHLGDSSGNTIYF. The CDR3 nucleotides read TGCGCCAGCCATTTGGGGGATAGCTCTGGAAACACCATATATTTT. The V call is TRBV5-1, the J call TRBJ1-3; D is perhaps TRBD1 (5 bases). V shed 7 bases and J shed 0 bases, with 14 bases lying between them. The CDR3 spans 15 residues. Looked up from germline, CDR1 is SGHRS and CDR2 is YFSETQ.

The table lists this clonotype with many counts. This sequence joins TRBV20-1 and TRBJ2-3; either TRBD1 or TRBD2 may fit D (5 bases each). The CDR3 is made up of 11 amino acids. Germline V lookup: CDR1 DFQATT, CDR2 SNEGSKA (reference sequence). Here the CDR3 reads CRLGGTDTQYF. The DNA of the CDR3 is TGCCGACTGGGGGGCACAGATACGCAGTATTTT.

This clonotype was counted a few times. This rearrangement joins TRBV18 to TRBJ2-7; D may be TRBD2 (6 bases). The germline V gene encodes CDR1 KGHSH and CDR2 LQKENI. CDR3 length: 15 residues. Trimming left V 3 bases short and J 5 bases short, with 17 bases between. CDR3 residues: CASSPPMGGFNEQYF. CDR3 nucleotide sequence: TGTGCCAGCTCACCCCCCATGGGGGGATTCAACGAGCAGTACTTC.

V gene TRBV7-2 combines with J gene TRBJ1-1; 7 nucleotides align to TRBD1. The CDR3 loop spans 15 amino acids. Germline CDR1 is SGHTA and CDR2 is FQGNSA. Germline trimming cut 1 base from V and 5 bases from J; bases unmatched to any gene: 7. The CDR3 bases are TGTGCCAGCAGCTTAGAGGGGGCCGCGAGTACTGAAGCTTTCTTT. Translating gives CASSLEGAASTEAFF.

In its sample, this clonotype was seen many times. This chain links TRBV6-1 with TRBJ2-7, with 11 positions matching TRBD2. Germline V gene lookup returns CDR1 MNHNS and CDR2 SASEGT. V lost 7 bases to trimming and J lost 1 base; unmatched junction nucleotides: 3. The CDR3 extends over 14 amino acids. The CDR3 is CASMGLAASYEQYF. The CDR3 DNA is TGTGCCAGCATGGGACTAGCGGCATCCTACGAGCAGTACTTC.

CDR3 DNA: TGTGCCAGCAGATCCCATACCGGGGAGCTGTTTTTT. This translates into CASRSHTGELFF. V is TRBV6-5 and J is TRBJ2-2; no clear D. Germline V gene lookup returns CDR1 MNHEY and CDR2 SVGAGI. Trimming cost V 6 bases and J 5 bases, with 7 bases left between them. The CDR3 runs 12 residues.

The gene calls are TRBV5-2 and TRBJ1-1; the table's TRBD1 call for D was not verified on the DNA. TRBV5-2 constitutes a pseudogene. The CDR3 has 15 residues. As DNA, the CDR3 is TGTGCCAGCTACTCCGCCCGACAGGGGAACACTGAAGCTTTCTTT. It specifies CASYSARQGNTEAFF.

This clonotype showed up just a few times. CDR3: CSARVWDSNQPQHF. As DNA, the CDR3 is TGCAGTGCGAGGGTTTGGGACAGCAATCAGCCCCAGCATTTT. This chain joins TRBV20-1 and TRBJ1-5; tentative D call: TRBD1 (5 bases). CDR1 is DFQATT, CDR2 SNEGSKA, per germline (reference sequence). The CDR3 runs to 14 residues. The V gene lost 6 bases and the J gene lost 1 base, with 13 bases spanning the gap.

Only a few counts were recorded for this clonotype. The CDR3 sequence: CASSLVGDNTEAFF. The CDR3 DNA sequence: TGTGCCAGCAGTTTAGTGGGAGACAACACTGAAGCTTTCTTT. The rearrangement joins TRBV28 to TRBJ1-1; no definite D call. The CDR3 runs 14 residues. Trimming shortened V by 2 bases and J by 2 bases, and 9 bases separated the two germline ends. CDR1 and CDR2 from the germline V gene are MDHEN and SYDVKM.

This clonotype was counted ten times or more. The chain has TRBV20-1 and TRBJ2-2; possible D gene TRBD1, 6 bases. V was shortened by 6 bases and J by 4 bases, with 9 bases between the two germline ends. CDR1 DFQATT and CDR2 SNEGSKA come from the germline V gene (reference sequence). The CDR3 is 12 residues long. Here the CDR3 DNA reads TGCAGTGCAATGGACAGCACCGGGGAGCTGTTTTTT. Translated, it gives CSAMDSTGELFF.

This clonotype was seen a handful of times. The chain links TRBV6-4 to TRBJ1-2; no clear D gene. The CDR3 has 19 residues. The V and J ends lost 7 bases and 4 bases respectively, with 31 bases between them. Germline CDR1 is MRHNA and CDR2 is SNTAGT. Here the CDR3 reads CASTSLRTDREGRFYGYTF. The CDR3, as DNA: TGTGCCAGCACGTCCTTACGTACTGACCGCGAAGGGAGGTTCTATGGCTACACCTTC.